This T cell receptor beta chain was identified during a study of blood T cell repertoires in COVID-19. Study as a whole: PBMCs, B-cell-depleted T cells, or T cells provided the cDNA or gDNA that made up the material.

In this sample, this clone turned up a few times. Participant ages covered about 18 to 100 years across around 25 US areas. Cohort 3 donors were reported recovered after two negative PCRs, clearance, or symptom resolution. The CDR3 covers 15 residues. Germline CDR1 MGHRA, CDR2 YSYEKL. V lost 0 bases and J lost 5; bases outside the gene matches: 5. Study processing details: The authors estimated nucleated cell counts from reference gene primer amplification. Assay: immunoSEQ multiplex PCR; the TCRdb copy retains only in-frame clones and omits some. V and J calls plus clone size are reproduced from that table; the DNA served to infer D and trimming. The sample carries about 170,000 clones, less than 85% recorded once.

The sequencing sample was made of PBMCs or T cells enriched from blood (not recorded which). This TCR came from a man between 45 and 60 years old who had recovered from COVID-19. V gene TRBV4-1 combines with J gene TRBJ1-1, with 8 bases that match TRBD1. CDR3 residues: CASSQDTGGTTEAFF. Here the CDR3 DNA reads TGCGCCAGCAGCCAAGATACAGGGGGTACTACTGAAGCTTTCTTT.